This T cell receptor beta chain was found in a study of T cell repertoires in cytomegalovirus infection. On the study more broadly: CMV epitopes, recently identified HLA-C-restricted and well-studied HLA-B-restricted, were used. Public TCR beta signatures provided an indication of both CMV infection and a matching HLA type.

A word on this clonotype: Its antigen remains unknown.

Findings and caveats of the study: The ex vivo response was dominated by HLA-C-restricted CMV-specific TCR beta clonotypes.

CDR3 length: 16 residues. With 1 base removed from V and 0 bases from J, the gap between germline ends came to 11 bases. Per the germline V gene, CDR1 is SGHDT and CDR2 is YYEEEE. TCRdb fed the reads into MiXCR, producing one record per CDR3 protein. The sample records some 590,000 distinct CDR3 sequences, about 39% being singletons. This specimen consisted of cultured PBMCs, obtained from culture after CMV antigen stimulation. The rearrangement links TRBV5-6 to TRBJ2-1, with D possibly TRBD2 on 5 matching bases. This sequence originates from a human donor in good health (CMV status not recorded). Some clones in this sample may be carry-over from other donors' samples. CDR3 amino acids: CASSLPRGYSYNEQFF. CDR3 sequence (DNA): TGTGCCAGCAGCTTGCCCCGGGGATACTCCTACAATGAGCAGTTCTTC.